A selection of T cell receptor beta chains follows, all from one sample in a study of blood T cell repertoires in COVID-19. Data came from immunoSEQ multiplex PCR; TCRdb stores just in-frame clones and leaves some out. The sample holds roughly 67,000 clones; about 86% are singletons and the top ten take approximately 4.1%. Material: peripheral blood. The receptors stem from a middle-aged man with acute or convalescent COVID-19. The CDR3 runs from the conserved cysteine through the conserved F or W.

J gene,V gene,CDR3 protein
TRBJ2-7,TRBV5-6,CASSVDRVHEQYF
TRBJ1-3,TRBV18,CASSPFRQGLGNTIYF
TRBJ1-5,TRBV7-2,CASSLDPQRQPQHF
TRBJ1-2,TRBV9,CASSVAPPGQGGYGYTF
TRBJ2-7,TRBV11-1,CASSYGGGSYEQCF
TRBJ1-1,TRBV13,CASSSKGTGVNTEAFF
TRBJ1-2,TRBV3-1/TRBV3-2,CASSHGQPYGYTF
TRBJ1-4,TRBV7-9,CASSRGEGLFEKLFF
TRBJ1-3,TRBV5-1,CASSSGFGTGDGNTIYF
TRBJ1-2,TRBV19,CAGSIMSSQGFGGYTF
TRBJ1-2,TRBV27,CASSLDEGQDGYTF
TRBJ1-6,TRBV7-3,CASSLSSTGATLHF
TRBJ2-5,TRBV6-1,CASSEPWLAGVKETQYF
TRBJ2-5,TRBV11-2,CASSWGVSGQETQYF
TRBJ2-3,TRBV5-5,CASSTPSLGSDTQYF
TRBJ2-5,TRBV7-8,CASSLVQRDKLRAQYF
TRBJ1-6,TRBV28,CASSFEGIASPLHF
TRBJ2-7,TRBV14,CASSQASRGEQYF
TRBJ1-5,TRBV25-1,CASSGSGEKPQHF
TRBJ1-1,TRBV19,CASSDDNMNTEAFF
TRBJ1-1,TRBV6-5,CASSPLVENTEAFF
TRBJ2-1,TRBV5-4,CASSWLEARHNEQFF
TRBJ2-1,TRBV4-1,CASSHRTGVNEQFF
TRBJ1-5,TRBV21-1,CASSKVGRVKGQPQHF
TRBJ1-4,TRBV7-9,CASSLEGDEKLFF
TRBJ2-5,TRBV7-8,CASSLEPSGGQETQYF
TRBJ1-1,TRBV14,CASSQDQDSNTEAFF
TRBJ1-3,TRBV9,CASSASIQGAAGNTIYF
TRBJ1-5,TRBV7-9,CATGQGERQPQHF
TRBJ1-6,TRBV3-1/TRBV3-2,CASSHLGNSPLHF
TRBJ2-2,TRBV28,CASSSRTGRKSGGGELFF
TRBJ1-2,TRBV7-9,CASSLGRGYTF
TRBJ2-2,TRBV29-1,CSVENTGQGWNTGELFF
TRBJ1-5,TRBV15,CATSRLERRGGNQPQHF
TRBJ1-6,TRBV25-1,CASSADRRPPLHF
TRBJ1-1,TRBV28,CASSLTGTGSEAFF
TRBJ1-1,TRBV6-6,CASSYSRTGVRGEAFF
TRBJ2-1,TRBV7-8,CASSSRPGGAADEQFF
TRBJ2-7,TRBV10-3,CAISDGQGAYEQYF
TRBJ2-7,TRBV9,CASSGTGQPYEQYF
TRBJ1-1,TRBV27,CASSPDRGRGEAFF
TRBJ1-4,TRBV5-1,CASSSDSSNEKLFF
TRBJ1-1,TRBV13,CASSLSFGQTNEAFF
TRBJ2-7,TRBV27,CASSQDRDEQYF
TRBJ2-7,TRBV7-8,CASSPTSGRTPYEQYF
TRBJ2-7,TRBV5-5,CASSFRGTGIDKQYF
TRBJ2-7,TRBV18,CASSPGRDGTYEQYF
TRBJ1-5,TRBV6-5,CASRKGQGHQPQHF
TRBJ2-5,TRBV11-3,CASSTLAGGGETQYF